This T cell receptor (beta chain) was found in a study of T-cell reconstitution after alpha-beta-depleted transplantation in children. Trimming pared 7 bases from V and 6 bases from J, leaving 16 bases between. This CDR3 contains 13 residues. Germline CDR1 is SQVTM and CDR2 is ANQGSEA. Molecular barcoding with unique molecular identifiers was used for the TCRbeta library. TCRdb reanalysed the PCR reads using MiXCR and keeps one entry per CDR3 protein. The repertoire holds about 400,000 distinct CDR3 sequences, around 21% seen once, with approximately 3.9% in the top ten. The chain is built from TRBV29-1 and TRBJ2-1; weak D call: TRBD1 (5 bases). This clonotype originated in a human donor who donated a stem cell graft to a child with acute myeloid leukemia. The material sequenced was PBMCs from the stem cell graft donor, taken from the stem cell graft. CDR3 region: CSGFMRQGNEQFF. In nucleotides, the CDR3 is TGCAGCGGGTTTATGCGTCAGGGCAATGAGCAGTTCTTC.